Listed below are T cell receptor beta chains from one sample, sequenced in a study of a mutant IDH1 vaccine in newly diagnosed glioma. Antigens of these TCRs are unknown. The assay was immunoSEQ multiplex PCR, and TCRdb's table has in-frame clones only and misses some. Here the sample spans about 94,000 clones, approximately 89% being singletons. The sample consisted of PBMCs, taken from a glioma patient whose treatment included an IDH1 peptide vaccine. The source of these receptors is a woman between 45 and 65 years old with glioma. The CDR3 runs from the conserved cysteine through the conserved F or W. The D gene is left open where the match is weak. Clone size is shown for a subset of rows, as once, few, many or a class of expanded clone.

J | V | size | D | CDR3 | DNA
TRBJ1-1 | TRBV6-1 | NA | NA | CASSRPGLMNTEAFF | TGTGCCAGCAGTCGACCGGGACTCATGAACACTGAAGCTTTCTTT
TRBJ2-7 | TRBV23-1 | NA | NA | CASRRGIGSYEQYF | TGCGCCAGCAGGAGGGGGATCGGGTCCTACGAGCAGTACTTC
TRBJ1-1 | TRBV5-1 | NA | NA | CASSLESRPIEAFF | TGCGCCAGCAGCTTGGAGAGCAGACCCATCGAAGCTTTCTTT
TRBJ2-2 | TRBV5-4 | NA | NA | CASSLDPWGTGELFF | TGTGCCAGCAGCTTGGACCCCTGGGGGACCGGGGAGCTGTTTTTT
TRBJ1-4 | TRBV9 | NA | NA | CASSVEARGTNEKLFF | TGTGCCAGCAGCGTAGAGGCCCGGGGCACTAATGAAAAACTGTTTTTT
TRBJ1-5 | TRBV2 | NA | TRBD1 | CASSVDRVTGHF | TGTGCCAGCAGTGTCGACAGGGTAACGGGGCATTTT
TRBJ1-1 | TRBV29-1 | NA | NA | CSVGQGGTEAFF | TGCAGCGTTGGGCAGGGAGGCACTGAAGCTTTCTTT
TRBJ2-3 | TRBV5-1 | NA | NA | CASSSGWVDTQYF | TGCGCCAGCAGCTCGGGGTGGGTAGATACGCAGTATTTT
TRBJ1-3 | TRBV15 | NA | NA | CATSPEGGFGNTIYF | TGTGCCACCAGCCCCGAAGGAGGGTTTGGAAACACCATATATTTT
TRBJ2-1 | TRBV28 | NA | TRBD2 | CASSLASGNEQFF | TGTGCCAGCAGTTTGGCTAGCGGCAATGAGCAGTTCTTC
TRBJ2-7 | TRBV11-2 | NA | TRBD1 | CASSLEGRGYYEQYF | TGTGCCAGCAGCTTAGAAGGCAGGGGGTACTACGAGCAGTACTTC
TRBJ1-1 | TRBV6-6 | few | TRBD1 | CASSRTPGGRDTEAFF | TGTGCCAGCAGTAGAACCCCAGGGGGAAGGGACACTGAAGCTTTCTTT
TRBJ1-1 | TRBV6-1 | few | TRBD1 | CASSEFAIGTGGTEAFF | TGTGCCAGCAGTGAATTCGCCATTGGGACAGGGGGCACTGAAGCTTTCTTT
TRBJ2-3 | TRBV9 | NA | NA | CASSNRHSLGTDTQYF | TGTGCCAGCAGCAATAGGCACTCCCTGGGCACAGATACGCAGTATTTT
TRBJ2-1 | TRBV2 | NA | NA | CASKVFGGAGYNEQFF | TGTGCCAGCAAAGTTTTTGGGGGAGCAGGGTACAATGAGCAGTTCTTC
TRBJ1-1 | TRBV5-1 | few | TRBD1 | CASSRGQTNTEAFF | TGCGCCAGCAGCCGGGGACAGACGAACACTGAAGCTTTCTTT
TRBJ1-1 | TRBV2 | once | NA | CASRGDLNTEAFF | TGTGCCAGCAGGGGGGACCTTAACACTGAAGCTTTCTTT
TRBJ2-7 | TRBV7-9 | NA | NA | CASSNDREPYEQYF | TGTGCCAGCAGCAACGACCGGGAGCCCTACGAGCAGTACTTC
TRBJ1-2 | TRBV7-3 | NA | TRBD1 | CASSAGQGYGYTF | TGTGCCAGCAGCGCGGGACAGGGGTATGGCTACACCTTC
TRBJ2-7 | TRBV6-1 | NA | TRBD2 | CASSPRGGPYEQYF | TGTGCCAGCAGTCCCCGGGGGGGCCCCTACGAGCAGTACTTC
TRBJ1-4 | TRBV7-9 | NA | TRBD1 | CASSSDRGNEKLFF | TGTGCCAGCAGCTCCGACAGGGGGAATGAAAAACTGTTTTTT
TRBJ2-2 | TRBV2 | NA | NA | CASSLRDPNTGELFF | TGTGCCAGCAGCCTCCGGGACCCGAACACCGGGGAGCTGTTTTTT
TRBJ1-4 | TRBV10-3 | NA | NA | CAISDTNIATNEKLFF | TGTGCCATCAGTGACACCAACATTGCAACTAATGAAAAACTGTTTTTT
TRBJ2-3 | TRBV27 | NA | NA | CASSPRSVGLDTQYF | TGTGCCAGCAGTCCACGGAGTGTGGGTCTAGATACGCAGTATTTT
TRBJ1-6 | TRBV18 | NA | TRBD1 | CASSPLETGQGHSPLHF | TGTGCCAGCTCACCCCTCGAAACTGGACAGGGACATTCACCCCTCCACTTT
TRBJ2-1 | TRBV11-2 | NA | NA | CASSFPYGGIGNEQFF | TGTGCCAGCAGCTTCCCTTATGGGGGGATCGGCAATGAGCAGTTCTTC
TRBJ1-6 | TRBV5-6 | NA | TRBD1 | CASSWGTTGGSNSPLHF | TGTGCCAGCAGCTGGGGAACGACAGGGGGAAGTAATTCACCCCTCCACTTT
TRBJ2-5 | TRBV7-4 | NA | NA | CASSLYSQETQYF | TGTGCCAGCAGCTTATACTCGCAAGAGACCCAGTACTTC
TRBJ2-7 | TRBV6-5 | NA | NA | CASSYRVGEQYF | TGTGCCAGCAGTTACCGAGTGGGCGAGCAGTACTTC
TRBJ1-2 | TRBV13 | NA | NA | CASSLEALYGYTF | TGTGCCAGCAGCTTAGAAGCTCTCTATGGCTACACCTTC
TRBJ1-1 | TRBV5-1 | NA | TRBD1 | CASSLGQGAGAFF | TGCGCCAGCAGCCTCGGACAGGGGGCGGGAGCTTTCTTT
TRBJ2-5 | TRBV5-6 | NA | NA | CASSLGSQETQYF | TGTGCCAGCAGCTTGGGCAGCCAAGAGACCCAGTACTTC
TRBJ1-3 | TRBV28 | NA | NA | CASSRGQPSGNTIYF | TGTGCCAGCAGTCGTGGACAGCCCTCTGGAAACACCATATATTTT
TRBJ2-7 | TRBV13 | NA | NA | CASSLGSGPYEQYF | TGTGCCAGCAGCTTAGGTAGCGGACCCTACGAGCAGTACTTC
TRBJ2-7 | TRBV7-9 | NA | NA | CASSLVGTSYEQYF | TGTGCCAGCAGCTTAGTCGGTACCTCCTACGAGCAGTACTTC
TRBJ2-2 | TRBV7-2 | NA | NA | CASRGDGANTGELFF | TGTGCCAGCAGGGGGGACGGAGCGAACACCGGGGAGCTGTTTTTT
TRBJ2-7 | TRBV10-1 | NA | NA | CASSEGSGGGRIYEQYF | TGCGCCAGCAGTGAGGGGTCAGGGGGAGGGCGGATCTACGAGCAGTACTTC
TRBJ2-1 | TRBV4-1 | NA | TRBD1 | CASSLRDRGHNEQFF | TGCGCCAGCAGCCTCCGGGACAGGGGCCACAATGAGCAGTTCTTC
TRBJ2-1 | TRBV27 | NA | TRBD2 | CASRGGLAGETNEQFF | TGTGCCAGCAGGGGGGGACTAGCGGGAGAGACGAATGAGCAGTTCTTC
TRBJ2-2 | TRBV7-9 | NA | NA | CASSLAVNTGELFF | TGTGCCAGCAGCTTAGCCGTGAACACCGGGGAGCTGTTTTTT
TRBJ2-1 | TRBV6-4 | few | TRBD2 | CASSEYGTSEINEQFF | TGTGCCAGCAGTGAATACGGGACTAGCGAAATCAATGAGCAGTTCTTC
TRBJ1-1 | TRBV5-1 | few | NA | CASSMNSNTEAFF | TGCGCCAGCAGCATGAATTCGAACACTGAAGCTTTCTTT
TRBJ1-3 | TRBV4-1 | NA | NA | CASRPGAVPERFLNTIYF | TGCGCCAGCAGGCCCGGGGCAGTCCCCGAAAGATTCTTAAACACCATATATTTT
TRBJ2-1 | TRBV4-1 | NA | NA | CASSQPVALTKQGQQFF | TGCGCCAGCAGCCAACCTGTCGCGCTCACCAAGCAAGGGCAGCAGTTCTTC
TRBJ1-1 | TRBV7-3 | NA | NA | CASSFAPGTEAFF | TGTGCCAGCAGCTTTGCGCCAGGCACTGAAGCTTTCTTT
TRBJ2-1 | TRBV2 | NA | NA | CASSEASRGGQFF | TGTGCCAGCAGTGAAGCGTCTAGAGGGGGGCAGTTCTTC
TRBJ2-2 | TRBV10-3 | NA | TRBD1 | CATVDRAGELFF | TGTGCCACCGTAGACAGGGCCGGGGAGCTGTTTTTT
TRBJ1-6 | TRBV5-1 | few | NA | CASRSDRTALNSPLHF | TGCGCCAGCAGGAGTGACCGGACAGCTCTTAATTCGCCCCTCCACTTT
TRBJ2-1 | TRBV7-2 | NA | NA | CASSTDSGARNEQFF | TGTGCCAGCAGCACCGACTCGGGAGCGCGGAATGAGCAGTTCTTC
TRBJ2-1 | TRBV11-2 | NA | NA | CASSSGSWNRQDEQFF | TGTGCCAGCAGCTCTGGATCGTGGAACCGACAGGATGAGCAGTTCTTC
TRBJ2-7 | TRBV6-1 | NA | NA | CASSPKDKRAYEQYF | TGTGCCAGCAGTCCCAAAGACAAGCGGGCCTACGAGCAGTACTTC
TRBJ2-3 | TRBV5-4 | NA | TRBD2 | CASSLGTSGKTDTQYF | TGTGCCAGCAGCCTCGGGACTAGCGGGAAAACAGATACGCAGTATTTT
TRBJ2-3 | TRBV28 | NA | NA | CASSLVPDTQYF | TGTGCCAGCAGTTTAGTCCCAGATACGCAGTATTTT
TRBJ2-1 | TRBV25-1 | NA | NA | CASSEYHLQFF | TGTGCCAGCAGTGAATATCATTTGCAGTTCTTC
TRBJ1-6 | TRBV19 | NA | TRBD1 | CASTNDRVNSPLHF | TGTGCCAGTACCAACGACAGGGTTAATTCACCCCTCCACTTT
TRBJ1-4 | TRBV27 | NA | TRBD1 | CASKTGVFNEKLFF | TGTGCCAGCAAAACAGGGGTTTTTAACGAAAAACTGTTTTTT
TRBJ1-2 | TRBV5-5 | NA | NA | CASSATGLYGYTF | TGTGCCAGCAGCGCCACAGGATTGTATGGCTACACCTTC
TRBJ1-3 | TRBV5-4 | NA | NA | CASSLLGSSGNTIYF | TGTGCCAGCAGCTTGTTAGGGAGCTCTGGAAACACCATATATTTT
TRBJ2-7 | TRBV10-2 | NA | NA | CASSEAGTLDPYEQYF | TGCGCCAGCAGTGAGGCCGGGACCTTAGACCCCTACGAGCAGTACTTC
TRBJ2-3 | TRBV4-1 | NA | TRBD2 | CASSQDWDYTDTQYF | TGCGCCAGCAGCCAAGATTGGGACTACACAGATACGCAGTATTTT